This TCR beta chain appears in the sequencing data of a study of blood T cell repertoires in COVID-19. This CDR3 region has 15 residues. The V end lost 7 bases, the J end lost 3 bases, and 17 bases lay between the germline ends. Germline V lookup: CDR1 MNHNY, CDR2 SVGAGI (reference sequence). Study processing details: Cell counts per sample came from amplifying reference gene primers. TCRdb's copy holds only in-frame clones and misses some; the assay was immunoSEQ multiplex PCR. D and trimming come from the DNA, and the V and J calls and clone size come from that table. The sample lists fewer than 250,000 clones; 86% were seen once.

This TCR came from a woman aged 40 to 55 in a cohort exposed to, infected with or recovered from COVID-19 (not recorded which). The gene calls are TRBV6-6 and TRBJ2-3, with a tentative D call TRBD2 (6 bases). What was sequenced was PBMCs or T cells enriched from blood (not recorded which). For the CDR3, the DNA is TGTGCCAGCATCAAGACTAGGGTCCGGACAGATACGCAGTATTTT. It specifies CASIKTRVRTDTQYF.